This T cell receptor (beta chain) was documented in a study of cytomegalovirus exposure and HLA in healthy donors. Overall study context: T cells numbering about 179 million yielded some 120 million unique TCR beta sequences in an earlier analysis. Regarding the study as a whole: The number of N-insertions in an Asian-associated ancestry cluster was reportedly below the approximately 700-donor mean in a later analysis. It was likely that a cluster of highly shared sequence variants was a sequencing artifact.

The primer mix had 60 Vbeta and 13 Jbeta primers. Libraries were prepared by immunoSEQ multiplex PCR; TCRdb keeps only in-frame clonotypes and omits some of them. The sample records over 100,000 clones, 60% to 80% being singletons. The CDR3 sequence is 14 residues long. V lost 4 bases to trimming and J lost 6 bases; unmatched junction nucleotides: 2. The germline V gene has CDR1 MGHDK and CDR2 SYGVNS. In the case of this clone: Its target is not known.

This receptor was identified in a male donor in good health and CMV-seronegative. The J gene is TRBJ1-4, the V gene TRBV25-1; 10 bases fit TRBD1. The sequenced material came from PBMCs. CDR3 DNA sequence: TGTGCCAGCAGTGCGGACAGGGGGTATGAAAAACTGTTTTTT. The encoded protein is CASSADRGYEKLFF. Drawing the rest from reference TRBV25-1 and TRBJ1-4, the complete variable domain is EADIYQTPRYLVIGTGKKITLECSQTMGHDKMYWYQQDPGMELHLIHYSYGVNSTEKGDLSSESTVSRIRTEHFPLTLESARPSHTSQYLCASSADRGYEKLFFGSGTQLSVL.